This record covers a single T cell receptor beta chain. Its target is not known. The donors formed part of the approximately 130-subject validation cohort, distinct from the roughly 700-subject first cohort. This sample is drawn from a study of cytomegalovirus exposure and HLA in healthy donors. Study-level results: Per published reports, the classifier diagnosed cytomegalovirus status with high specificity and sensitivity. In the roughly 130 validation repertoires, a later analysis found that first-cohort TCR clusters tended to co-occur.

Using immunoSEQ multiplex PCR, the repertoire was profiled, and TCRdb retains in-frame clones only, with some absent. Of more than 95,000 clones listed, about 86% are singletons. There are 13 residues in the CDR3. The germline gives CDR1 SGHDT, CDR2 YYEEEE. Trimming stripped 1 base from V and 4 bases from J, with 8 bases between. The TCR was taken from a young woman in good health and CMV-seropositive. The V and J genes are TRBV5-6 and TRBJ1-1; no reliable D call. The sequencing input was PBMCs. The CDR3 loop reads CASSLFRGTEAFF. CDR3 coding DNA: TGTGCCAGCAGCTTGTTCCGGGGCACTGAAGCTTTCTTT.